The 21 T cell receptor beta chains listed next were all sequenced from one sample in a study of metastatic and nonmetastatic thyroid tumors. Before thyroid surgery, none of the patients had received any treatment. MiXCR re-clonotyped the PCR reads for TCRdb. The sample lists roughly 30,000 clones, about 10% occurring once. Material: blood. The receptors stem from a female donor with papillary thyroid cancer or a benign thyroid nodule (not recorded which). Some clones in this sample may be carry-over from other donors' samples.

This clone has at least ten counts. CDR3 sequence: CASTPSMDYTEAFF. Written as DNA, the CDR3 is TGTGCCAGCACCCCATCGATGGATTACACTGAAGCTTTCTTT. The chain links TRBV6-2 or TRBV6-3 to TRBJ1-1; D uncertain. Germline-derived CDR1 and CDR2 are MNHEY and SVGEGT. This CDR3 is built from 14 residues. Trimming took off 7 bases at V and 3 bases at J, with 15 bases between the two ends.

In this sample, this clone turned up a few times. The chain couples TRBV2 to TRBJ2-5; D perhaps matches TRBD1 (6 bases). Germline V gene lookup returns CDR1 SNHLY and CDR2 FYNNEI. V was trimmed by 6 bases and J by 6 bases, leaving 14 bases between them. The CDR3 totals 13 residues. CDR3 in DNA: TGTGCCAGCAGCCCAGGGGCAGGGCAGACCCAGTACTTC. This gives the protein CASSPGAGQTQYF.

The CDR3 DNA sequence: TGTGCCAGCAGTGAAGCAAGATCAGGGACTGAAGCTTTCTTT. Residues: CASSEARSGTEAFF. The J gene is TRBJ1-1, the V gene TRBV2; D possibly corresponds to TRBD1 (5 bases). The CDR3 length is 14 residues. V shed 0 bases and J shed 5 bases, with 10 bases lying between them. The V gene's germline CDR1 is SNHLY and CDR2 FYNNEI.

This clone was seen ten or more times. The chain uses TRBV4-3 and TRBJ2-3; 10 bases line up with TRBD1. CDR1 LGHNA and CDR2 YSLEER come from the germline V gene. This CDR3 has 18 residues. With V trimmed by 7 bases and J by 8 bases, 21 bases remained unmatched. CDR3 DNA sequence: TGCGCCAGCACCAGCATACATAGACAGGGGGCAATTTTGGGTACGCAGTATTTT. It yields the protein CASTSIHRQGAILGTQYF.

In this sample, this clone is medium-sized (0.01 to 0.1%). The chain links TRBV6-1 to TRBJ1-2, with D possibly being TRBD1 (6 bases). Germline CDR1 and CDR2: MNHNS and SASEGT. CDR3 length equals 16 residues. Between the trimmed V and J ends, which lost 3 bases and 9 bases, there was a span of 23 bases. CDR3 nucleotide sequence: TGTGCCAGCAGTGAGGGGTGGGCGCAGGGGTATATGAGCTACACCTTC. Its translation: CASSEGWAQGYMSYTF.

This clone came up many times. This sequence joins TRBV11-1 and TRBJ2-1; TRBD1 matches at 9 bases. The trim removed 5 bases at V and 5 bases at J, leaving 7 bases unmatched. CDR1 and CDR2 from the germline V gene are SGHAT and FQDESV (reference sequence). The CDR3 consists of 15 residues. This chain's CDR3 is CASSQRQGVDNEQFF. DNA of the CDR3: TGTGCCAGCAGCCAAAGACAGGGGGTGGACAATGAGCAGTTCTTC.

This clone was recorded at least ten times. The chain uses TRBV20-1 and TRBJ2-1, with 7 bases matching TRBD1. This CDR3 is built from 14 residues. Per germline, CDR1 DFQATT and CDR2 SNEGSKA (reference sequence). V was clipped by 2 bases and J by 7 bases; unmatched bases: 8. CDR3 residues: CSARLTGTANEQFF. CDR3 DNA sequence: TGCAGTGCTAGACTTACCGGGACAGCAAATGAGCAGTTCTTC.

The table lists this clone with a few counts. The V gene is TRBV5-5, the J gene TRBJ1-2; TRBD1 matches 7 bases. Germline CDR1 SGHKS, CDR2 YYEKEE (reference sequence). V was clipped by 0 bases and J by 6 bases; unmatched bases: 5. The CDR3 covers 14 residues. This CDR3 is CASSLAYTGDGYTF. The CDR3, as DNA: TGTGCCAGCAGCTTGGCCTACACAGGGGATGGCTACACCTTC.

The CDR3 DNA reads TGTGCCAGCAGTTACTCCGAAGGTTGGGGACAAAACACTGAAGCTTTCTTT. This translates into CASSYSEGWGQNTEAFF. The chain couples TRBV6-2 or TRBV6-3 to TRBJ1-1; D possibly corresponds to TRBD1 (6 bases). The CDR3 runs to 17 residues. The V gene's germline CDR1 is MNHEY and CDR2 SVGEGT. V was shortened by 0 bases and J by 2 bases, with 16 bases between the two germline ends.

This clone has ten or more counts. Other DNA sequences from this sample encode an identical CDR3 as well. The chain recombines TRBV20-1 with TRBJ2-3; D unresolved. Trimming removed 3 bases from V and 1 base from J, with 8 bases in between. This CDR3 contains 13 residues. Germline values: CDR1 DFQATT, CDR2 SNEGSKA (reference sequence). The CDR3 here is CSASQVGTDTQYF. The CDR3 DNA sequence: TGCAGTGCTAGTCAGGTGGGCACAGATACGCAGTATTTT.

By sample share, this clone is medium-sized (0.01 to 0.1%). This chain uses TRBV6-1 with TRBJ2-7; 11 bases are shared with TRBD1. Unmatched junction bases numbered 8, after V lost 5 bases and J lost 2 bases. CDR1 is MNHNS and CDR2 is SASEGT in the germline V gene. The CDR3 has 16 amino acids. As DNA, the CDR3 is TGTGCCAGCAGTTCCCTGTCGGGACAGGGGGCCTACGAGCAGTACTTC. Residues: CASSSLSGQGAYEQYF.

The sample holds many counts of this clone. The V and J genes are TRBV2 and TRBJ1-4, with TRBD1 as a possible D gene (6 bases). V gave up 8 bases and J gave up 3 bases, with 16 bases separating them. Germline assignment: CDR1 SNHLY and CDR2 FYNNEI. There are 15 residues in the CDR3. CDR3 sequence reads: CASGQQGTANEKLFF. CDR3 sequence (DNA): TGTGCCAGCGGCCAACAGGGAACGGCTAATGAAAAACTGTTTTTT.

This chain joins TRBV5-1 and TRBJ2-7; 11 nucleotides match TRBD1. Germline loops: CDR1 SGHRS, CDR2 YFSETQ. Trimming took 3 bases from V and 5 from J; bases not matched to a gene: 4. This CDR3 contains 14 residues. CDR3 loop: CASSWTGGGHEQYF. In nucleotides, the CDR3 is TGCGCCAGCAGCTGGACAGGGGGCGGTCACGAGCAGTACTTC.

About this clone: Compared with germline, one end of the junction differs, possibly owing to a read error. Different DNA sequences within this sample yield the same CDR3. V usage is TRBV14 and J usage is TRBJ2-2; D might be TRBD1 or TRBD2, each matching 5 bases. The CDR3 contains 13 residues. Per germline, CDR1 SGHDN and CDR2 FVKESK. The CDR3, as DNA: TGTGCCAGCAGCCCTGGTGGGACCGGTGAGCTGTTTTTT. It translates to CASSPGGTGELFF.

This clone came up many times. This chain joins TRBV20-1 and TRBJ2-3; TRBD2 aligns across 7 bases. Germline lookup yields CDR1 DFQATT and CDR2 SNEGSKA (reference sequence). J gave up 7 bases and V 1 base, and 11 bases lay outside the gene matches. This CDR3 is built from 15 residues. CDR3 protein: CSARGKGPLANTQYF. In DNA form, the CDR3 reads TGCAGTGCTAGAGGCAAGGGACCACTAGCGAATACGCAGTATTTT.

This clone was counted many times. This chain uses TRBV11-3 with TRBJ2-7; possibly TRBD1 or TRBD2 for D (5 bases each). This CDR3 region has 14 residues. CDR1 and CDR2 from the germline V gene are SGHNT and YENEEA. With 2 bases removed from V and 7 bases from J, the gap between germline ends came to 15 bases. This CDR3 reads CASSLSGREREQYF. DNA of the CDR3: TGTGCCAGCAGCTTATCGGGCAGGGAGCGGGAGCAGTACTTC.

This clone was found many times. This sequence joins TRBV6-2 or TRBV6-3 and TRBJ1-1; D perhaps matches TRBD1 (5 bases). The ends were cut back, 4 bases at V and 4 bases at J, with 10 bases in the middle. The CDR3 is 13 amino acids. The germline V gene has CDR1 MNHEY and CDR2 SVGEGT. The CDR3 sequence: CASSLTVRTEAFF. Here the CDR3 DNA reads TGTGCCAGCAGTTTGACAGTCCGCACTGAAGCTTTCTTT.

This clone was picked up many times. This sequence joins TRBV7-9 and TRBJ1-5; D gene ambiguous. Deletions cut 5 bases from V and 3 bases from J, with 5 bases between. Germline V gene sequence: CDR1 SEHNR, CDR2 FQNEAQ (reference sequence). The length of the CDR3 is 12 residues. CDR3 sequence (DNA): TGTGCCAGCAGCAAAACCAATCAGCCCCAGCATTTT. Protein product: CASSKTNQPQHF. Using reference TRBV7-9 and TRBJ1-5 for the parts outside the CDR3, the full variable domain is DTGVSQNPRHKITKRGQNVTFRCDPISEHNRLYWYRQTLGQGPEFLTYFQNEAQLEKSRLLSDRFSAERPKGSFSTLEIQRTEQGDSAMYLCASSKTNQPQHFGDGTRLSIL.

This clone was observed at least ten times. The chain joins TRBV28 to TRBJ1-1; the match to TRBD1 covers 7 bases. This CDR3 has 13 residues. J gave up 7 bases and V 5 bases, and 7 bases lay outside the gene matches. The V gene's germline CDR1 is MDHEN and CDR2 SYDVKM. CDR3 sequence: CASSATGTYEAFF. DNA of the CDR3: TGTGCCAGCAGTGCGACAGGGACGTATGAAGCTTTCTTT.

The table lists this clone with many counts. V gene TRBV7-2 combines with J gene TRBJ2-4, with TRBD2 identical over 12 bases. The ends lost 5 bases at V and 0 bases at J; junction bases unmatched: 5. The CDR3 covers 17 residues. The germline CDR1 and CDR2 sequences are SGHTA and FQGNSA. The CDR3 loop reads CASSKGGLAGAKNIQYF. The CDR3 nucleotides read TGTGCCAGCAGCAAGGGGGGACTAGCGGGAGCCAAAAACATTCAGTACTTC.

This clone was observed many times. The rearrangement uses TRBV20-1 and TRBJ1-2; 9 bases map to TRBD1. Germline CDR1 is DFQATT and CDR2 is SNEGSKA (reference sequence). Trimming at V came to 4 bases and at J to 3 bases, leaving 9 bases not matched to a gene. This CDR3 has 15 residues. CDR3 sequence: CSAIRTGEEYYGYTF. The DNA of the CDR3 is TGCAGTGCTATAAGGACAGGGGAAGAGTACTATGGCTACACCTTC.